One and the same sample provided the 18 T cell receptor beta chains below, sequenced in a study of blood T cell repertoires in COVID-19. The table came from immunoSEQ multiplex PCR; TCRdb's copy has only in-frame clones and leaves some out. Of roughly 400,000 clones listed, around nine tenths are singletons. Specimen: PBMCs or T cells enriched from blood (not recorded which). All receptors derive from a woman aged 50 to 60 who had recovered from COVID-19.

The rearrangement links TRBV7-9 to TRBJ2-1; 9 bases line up with TRBD1. This CDR3 has 13 residues. The junction had 3 bases not matched to a gene; V was cut back by 4 bases and J by 8 bases. Germline-derived CDR1 and CDR2 are SEHNR and FQNEAQ (reference sequence). The CDR3 here is CASSSGQGHEQFF. As DNA, the CDR3 is TGTGCCAGCAGCTCGGGACAGGGACATGAGCAGTTCTTC.

The chain combines TRBV5-1 with TRBJ1-1; 9 bases are a match to TRBD1. Germline V lookup: CDR1 SGHRS, CDR2 YFSETQ. V shed 0 bases, J shed 6 bases, and the junction held 0 bases outside the gene matches. The CDR3 is 13 amino acids. CDR3 nucleotides: TGCGCCAGCAGCTTGGGGACAGGGGCTGAAGCTTTCTTT. Translated: CASSLGTGAEAFF.

The rearrangement uses TRBV3-1 (or the pseudogene TRBV3-2) and TRBJ2-7; D call uncertain. Germline CDR1 reads LGHDT; CDR2 reads YNNKEL (reference sequence). The CDR3 has 12 amino acids. V lost 3 bases, J lost 2 bases, and 5 bases lay in between. CDR3 in amino acids: CASSHQTYEQYF. For the CDR3, the DNA is TGTGCCAGCAGCCACCAAACCTACGAGCAGTACTTC.

The rearrangement joins TRBV5-1 to TRBJ1-1; tentative D call: TRBD1 (5 bases). Deletions cut 1 base from V and 4 bases from J, with 11 bases between. This CDR3 contains 14 residues. Germline V gene sequence: CDR1 SGHRS, CDR2 YFSETQ. For the CDR3, the DNA is TGCGCCAGCAGCTTGCAGGGCAGGAGCACTGAAGCTTTCTTT. Its translation: CASSLQGRSTEAFF.

J is TRBJ1-2 and V is TRBV29-1; D not certain. The V and J ends lost 6 bases and 4 bases respectively, with 12 bases between them. From germline, CDR1 is SQVTM and CDR2 ANQGSEA. The length of the CDR3 is 12 residues. CDR3 sequence (DNA): TGCAGCGTCTCTGAGGGCATCTATGGCTACACCTTC. This encodes CSVSEGIYGYTF.

V is TRBV5-4 and J is TRBJ1-2; the match to TRBD1 covers 9 bases. This CDR3 comprises 16 residues. J lost 4 bases, V lost 4 bases, and 11 bases had no gene match. Looked up from germline, CDR1 is SGHNT and CDR2 is YYREEE (reference sequence). Here the CDR3 DNA reads TGTGCCAGCAGCCAAACCGGGACAGGGTCAAGCTATGGCTACACCTTC. Amino acid sequence: CASSQTGTGSSYGYTF.

The CDR3 region is CASSLTFRESYEQYF. The CDR3 nucleotides are TGTGCCAGCAGCTTAACTTTCCGGGAATCCTACGAGCAGTACTTC. The V call is TRBV7-8, the J call TRBJ2-7; weak D call: TRBD2 (5 bases). Germline V gene lookup returns CDR1 SGHVS and CDR2 FQNEAQ. This CDR3 has 15 residues. Trimming left V 2 bases short and J 1 base short, with 12 bases between.

This clone was recorded once. The V call is TRBV9, the J call TRBJ1-4; 9 nucleotides align to TRBD1. The CDR3 covers 14 residues. Germline CDR1 and CDR2: SGDLS and YYNGEE. Trimming removed 3 bases from V and 7 bases from J; junction bases left unmatched: 4. CDR3 region: CASSAQGAGEKLFF. In nucleotides, the CDR3 is TGTGCCAGCAGCGCACAGGGGGCGGGTGAAAAACTGTTTTTT.

This clone was found a few times. The rearrangement joins TRBV12-3 or TRBV12-4 to TRBJ2-7; possible D gene TRBD1, 5 bases. CDR3 length: 13 amino acids. V was clipped by 6 bases and J by 6 bases, with 15 bases between them. CDR3 DNA: TGTGCCAGCAGCCCAGGGTTAAGTGGCGAGCAGTACTTC. It encodes CASSPGLSGEQYF.

The chain employs TRBV19 and TRBJ1-2, with 9 bases fitting TRBD1. The ends lost 6 bases at V and 4 bases at J; junction bases unmatched: 12. Germline loops: CDR1 LNHDA, CDR2 SQIVND (reference sequence). The CDR3 has 16 residues. The CDR3 protein is CASRNYQDRGGYGYTF. As DNA, the CDR3 is TGTGCCAGTAGGAACTACCAGGACAGGGGAGGCTATGGCTACACCTTC.

The V gene is TRBV20-1, the J gene TRBJ1-1, with D unclear. Germline V gene data show CDR1 as DFQATT and CDR2 as SNEGSKA (reference sequence). The CDR3 extends over 12 amino acids. Trimming pared 3 bases from V and 4 bases from J, leaving 9 bases between. The CDR3 spells CSASPGGTEAFF. CDR3 sequence (DNA): TGCAGTGCTAGTCCGGGTGGCACTGAAGCTTTCTTT.

The rearrangement uses TRBV5-6 and TRBJ1-4; D is possibly TRBD1 (5 bases). In germline, CDR1 is SGHDT, CDR2 YYEEEE. Trimming left V 2 bases short and J 0 bases short, with 14 bases between. The CDR3 is made up of 17 amino acids. For the CDR3, the DNA is TGTGCCAGCAGCTTCCTAGACCCAGGGTCAACTAATGAAAAACTGTTTTTT. It is translated as CASSFLDPGSTNEKLFF.

The chain joins TRBV29-1 to TRBJ1-1; no reliable D call. With 1 base removed from V and 0 bases from J, the gap between germline ends came to 6 bases. The CDR3 is 13 amino acids. Germline assignment: CDR1 SQVTM and CDR2 ANQGSEA. As DNA, the CDR3 is TGCAGCGTTGAAGTAGAGATGAACACTGAAGCTTTCTTT. As protein: CSVEVEMNTEAFF.

This chain connects TRBV28 to TRBJ1-5, with D hard to call. V lost 10 bases and J 7 bases, leaving 17 bases between the germline ends. Germline V CDR1 and CDR2: MDHEN, SYDVKM. The CDR3 loop spans 13 amino acids. The CDR3 reads CATRGGVNQPQHF. Written as DNA, the CDR3 is TGTGCCACCCGCGGCGGGGTGAACCAGCCCCAGCATTTT.

The chain's CDR3 is CASSSPRRGSTDTQYF. CDR3 nucleotide sequence: TGTGCCAGCAGTTCCCCTCGGCGGGGGAGCACAGATACGCAGTATTTT. The rearrangement joins TRBV6-2 or TRBV6-3 to TRBJ2-3; 7 positions agree with TRBD2. The germline V gene encodes CDR1 MNHEY and CDR2 SVGEGT. There are 16 residues in the CDR3. The J segment lost 0 bases and the V segment lost 4 bases, leaving 7 bases of the junction unmatched.

This chain links TRBV2 with TRBJ2-7; the match to TRBD2 covers 7 bases. This CDR3 contains 14 residues. Germline V gene lookup returns CDR1 SNHLY and CDR2 FYNNEI. V dropped 6 bases and J dropped 3; count of bases not matched to a gene: 8. The CDR3 spells CASRKPGGGYEQYF. CDR3 nucleotide sequence: TGTGCCAGCAGGAAACCTGGGGGGGGCTACGAGCAGTACTTC.

This chain connects TRBV2 to TRBJ2-1; 8 positions match TRBD1. Germline CDR1 SNHLY, CDR2 FYNNEI. With V trimmed by 2 bases and J by 1 base, 7 bases remained unmatched. There are 17 residues in the CDR3. CDR3 DNA sequence: TGTGCCAGCAGTGAACCGACAGGGGCGGTATCCTACAATGAGCAGTTCTTC. Amino acid sequence: CASSEPTGAVSYNEQFF. The entire variable domain, with the rest obtained from reference TRBV2 and TRBJ2-1, is as follows: EPEVTQTPSHQVTQMGQEVILRCVPISNHLYFYWYRQILGQKVEFLVSFYNNEISEKSEIFDDQFSVERPDGSNFTLKIRSTKLEDSAMYFCASSEPTGAVSYNEQFFGPGTRLTVL.

This clone has only one observation. The chain couples TRBV6-2 or TRBV6-3 to TRBJ2-3; D not certain. Germline CDR1 reads MNHEY; CDR2 reads SVGEGT. Trimming removed 3 bases from V and 2 bases from J, with 9 bases in between. This CDR3 is built from 14 residues. CDR3 in DNA: TGTGCCAGCAGTTATGGTGCGAACACAGATACGCAGTATTTT. This translates into CASSYGANTDTQYF.